The 16 T cell receptor beta chains below come from one sample, sequenced in a study of blood T cell repertoires in COVID-19. Method: immunoSEQ multiplex PCR; TCRdb's copy keeps in-frame clones and lacks some. Here the sample spans 200,000 to 250,000 clones, around 86% being singletons. The sample comprised PBMCs or T cells enriched from blood (not recorded which). All receptors derive from a woman aged 35 to 49 with acute COVID-19.

This chain joins TRBV7-6 and TRBJ2-1; D uncertain. Germline loops: CDR1 SGHVS, CDR2 FNYEAQ. The CDR3 contains 14 residues. The V gene lost 2 bases and the J gene lost 0 bases, with 5 bases spanning the gap. CDR3 protein: CASSLTSSYNEQFF. The CDR3 DNA reads TGTGCCAGCAGCTTAACGAGCTCCTACAATGAGCAGTTCTTC.

This clone was detected once. V is TRBV5-6 and J is TRBJ2-2; 9 bases line up with TRBD2. V trimming: 4 bases; J trimming: 3 bases; junction bases outside the gene matches: 7. This CDR3 is 16 amino acids long. Germline V CDR1 and CDR2: SGHDT, YYEEEE. This CDR3 is CASSVFSGSDTGELFF. As DNA, the CDR3 is TGTGCCAGCAGCGTGTTTAGCGGGAGCGACACCGGGGAGCTGTTTTTT.

The rearrangement uses TRBV27 and TRBJ1-1; D perhaps matches TRBD1 (5 bases). The CDR3 has 18 residues. CDR1 MNHEY and CDR2 SMNVEV come from the germline V gene (reference sequence). The V end lost 6 bases, the J end lost 2 bases, and 25 bases lay between the germline ends. The CDR3 nucleotides read TGTGCCAGCAGCTCCTTGGAGCGGGGGGGGAGGGGAAACACTGAAGCTTTCTTT. Translation gives CASSSLERGGRGNTEAFF.

The count of this clone is one. The chain's CDR3 is CASSEFGTRNEQFF. DNA for the CDR3: TGTGCCAGCAGTGAATTCGGGACTAGAAATGAGCAGTTCTTC. V gene TRBV25-1 combines with J gene TRBJ2-1, with 8 bases identical to TRBD2. The CDR3 extends over 14 amino acids. Per the germline V gene, CDR1 is MGHDK and CDR2 is SYGVNS. The V and J ends lost 1 base and 7 bases, in that order; junction bases with no gene match: 3.

The chain links TRBV12-3 or TRBV12-4 to TRBJ2-7; 7 nucleotides match TRBD1. This CDR3 has 13 residues. V lost 2 bases and J lost 9; bases outside the gene matches: 7. The CDR3 DNA reads as TGTGCCAGCAGTTTAACAGGGGTTATTGCGCAGTACTTC. Translated, it gives CASSLTGVIAQYF.

This clone was counted a single time. This chain links TRBV5-6 with TRBJ2-5, with TRBD1 matching 8 bases. The CDR3 loop spans 12 amino acids. Unmatched junction bases numbered 3, after V lost 6 bases and J lost 5 bases. Germline CDR1 SGHDT, CDR2 YYEEEE. CDR3 region: CASTGDRETQYF. The CDR3 region has the DNA TGTGCCAGCACAGGGGACAGGGAGACCCAGTACTTC.

The V call is TRBV7-2, the J call TRBJ2-1, with 16 bases lining up with TRBD2. The CDR3 contains 19 residues. V shed 1 base and J 6 bases; nucleotides not matched to a gene: 9. In germline, CDR1 is SGHTA, CDR2 FQGNSA. The CDR3: CASSLGRRGTSGRGNEQFF. DNA for the CDR3: TGTGCCAGCAGCTTAGGAAGGCGGGGGACTAGCGGGAGGGGCAATGAGCAGTTCTTC.

V usage is TRBV6-2 or TRBV6-3 and J usage is TRBJ2-2, with 9 bases matching TRBD2. Germline CDR1 MNHEY, CDR2 SVGEGT. After removal of 3 bases from V and 5 bases from J, the junction contained 4 bases not matched to a gene. The length of the CDR3 is 15 residues. The CDR3 DNA reads as TGTGCCAGCAGTTATCTAGCGGGAAGAACCGGGGAGCTGTTTTTT. This translates into CASSYLAGRTGELFF.

This chain links TRBV6-5 with TRBJ1-1; no clear D gene. The germline V gene has CDR1 MNHEY and CDR2 SVGAGI. With 11 bases removed from V and 0 bases from J, the gap between germline ends came to 7 bases. The CDR3 extends over 11 amino acids. CDR3: CASFMNTEAFF. The CDR3 DNA follows: TGTGCCTCCTTTATGAACACTGAAGCTTTCTTT.

The V gene is TRBV4-2, the J gene TRBJ2-1; weak D call: TRBD2 (5 bases). The germline V gene has CDR1 LGHNA and CDR2 YNFKEQ. V lost 1 base to trimming and J lost 0 bases, with 13 bases between them. This CDR3 contains 17 residues. In DNA form, the CDR3 reads TGTGCCAGCAGCCAAGTATCGCTAGGAGGCTCCTACAATGAGCAGTTCTTC. It specifies CASSQVSLGGSYNEQFF.

The chain employs TRBV1 and TRBJ1-2; the table's D call, TRBD1, has no DNA check behind it. TRBV1 is reported as a pseudogene. CDR3 length: 16 residues. For the CDR3, the DNA is TGCACCAGCAGCCATACCGGGACAGGGGAATCCTATGGCTACACCTTC. Translation gives CTSSHTGTGESYGYTF.

This chain connects TRBV10-2 to TRBJ2-1; 8 nucleotides line up with TRBD2. The CDR3 length is 16 residues. With V trimmed by 2 bases and J by 9 bases, 12 bases remained unmatched. Germline-derived CDR1 and CDR2 are WSHSY and SAAADI. The CDR3 region is CASSEGWALAAREQFF. CDR3 nucleotide sequence: TGCGCCAGCAGTGAGGGGTGGGCACTAGCGGCTCGTGAGCAGTTCTTC.

The V call is TRBV5-6, the J call TRBJ1-5; 10 bases match TRBD1. The trim removed 5 bases at V and 5 bases at J, leaving 4 bases unmatched. This CDR3 spans 14 amino acids. CDR1 and CDR2 (germline): SGHDT, YYEEEE. CDR3 nucleotide sequence: TGTGCCAGCAGTGCCGGGACAGGGGATCAGCCCCAGCATTTT. It is translated as CASSAGTGDQPQHF.

A few counts support this clone. This chain connects TRBV7-9 to TRBJ1-1; D may be TRBD1 (5 bases). The V gene's germline CDR1 is SEHNR and CDR2 FQNEAQ (reference sequence). CDR3 length: 12 amino acids. The CDR3 nucleotides are TGTGCATGTGCGGGGGTAGGGACTGAAGCTTTCTTT. Translation gives CACAGVGTEAFF.

This chain connects TRBV6-5 to TRBJ2-7; 8 bases line up with TRBD2. The CDR3 is 14 residues long. Germline V gene lookup returns CDR1 MNHEY and CDR2 SVGAGI. V was clipped by 7 bases and J by 4 bases; unmatched bases: 9. The chain's CDR3 is CASTSRGGRYEQYF. The DNA of the CDR3 is TGTGCCAGCACCTCCAGAGGCGGGAGGTACGAGCAGTACTTC.

CDR3 residues: CASSLTGGSQPQHF. The CDR3 nucleotides read TGTGCCAGCAGCTTGACAGGGGGCAGTCAGCCCCAGCATTTT. This chain joins TRBV7-9 and TRBJ1-5, with 10 bases that match TRBD1. The V segment lost 3 bases and the J segment 6 bases; nucleotides outside the gene matches: 2. The V gene's germline CDR1 is SEHNR and CDR2 FQNEAQ (reference sequence). The CDR3 spans 14 residues.